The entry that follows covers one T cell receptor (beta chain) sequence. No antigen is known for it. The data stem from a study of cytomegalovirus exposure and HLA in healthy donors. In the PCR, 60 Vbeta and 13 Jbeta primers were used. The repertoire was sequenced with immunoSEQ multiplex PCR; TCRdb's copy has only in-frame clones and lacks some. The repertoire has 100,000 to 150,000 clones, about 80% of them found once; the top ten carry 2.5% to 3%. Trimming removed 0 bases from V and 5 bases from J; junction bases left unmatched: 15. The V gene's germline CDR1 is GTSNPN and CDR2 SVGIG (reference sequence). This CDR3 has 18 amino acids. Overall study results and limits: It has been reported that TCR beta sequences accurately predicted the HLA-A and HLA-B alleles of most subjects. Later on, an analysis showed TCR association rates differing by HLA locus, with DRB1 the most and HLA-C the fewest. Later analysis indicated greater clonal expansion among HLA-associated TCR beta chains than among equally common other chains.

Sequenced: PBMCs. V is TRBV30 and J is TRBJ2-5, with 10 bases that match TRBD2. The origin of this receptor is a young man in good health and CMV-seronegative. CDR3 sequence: CAWSVSWASGSFGETQYF. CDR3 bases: TGTGCCTGGAGTGTGTCATGGGCTAGCGGGAGCTTTGGGGAGACCCAGTACTTC. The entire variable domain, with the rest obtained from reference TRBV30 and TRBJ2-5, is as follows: SQTIHQWPATLVQPVGSPLSLECTVEGTSNPNLYWYRQAAGRGLQLLFYSVGIGQISSEVPQNLSASRPQDRQFILSSKKLLLSDSGFYLCAWSVSWASGSFGETQYFGPGTRLLVL.